The 7 T cell receptor beta chains in this list originate from one sample, sequenced in a study of blood T cell repertoires in COVID-19. Using immunoSEQ multiplex PCR, the repertoire was profiled, and TCRdb retains in-frame clones only, with some absent. The table has around 22,000 clones, around 90% seen once. Material for sequencing was peripheral blood. All receptors come from a woman in her seventies with active COVID-19.

On this clone itself: A junction boundary mismatches the germline segment, possibly from a read error. CDR3 region: CASSVDGARGGAHF. The CDR3 region has the DNA TGTGCCAGCAGCGTAGACGGTGCGAGAGGGGGAGCCCACTTC. The V call is TRBV9, the J call TRBJ2-7, with D perhaps TRBD1 (6 bases). The CDR3 spans 14 residues. The germline gives CDR1 SGDLS, CDR2 YYNGEE.

The chain combines TRBV3-1 (or the pseudogene TRBV3-2) with TRBJ2-1; TRBD2 is a possible D gene (5 bases). Trimming stripped 3 bases from V and 12 bases from J, with 12 bases between. Germline V gene lookup returns CDR1 LGHDT and CDR2 YNNKEL (reference sequence). This CDR3 region has 12 residues. The CDR3 nucleotides are TGTGCCAGCAGCCATACGACACGGGGGCAGTTCTTC. Translated, it gives CASSHTTRGQFF.

In its sample, this clone was seen once. J is TRBJ2-2 and V is TRBV6-2 or TRBV6-3; 9 bases are shared with TRBD2. CDR1 and CDR2 (germline): MNHEY, SVGEGT. The length of the CDR3 is 13 residues. V trimming: 9 bases; J trimming: 6 bases; junction bases outside the gene matches: 5. In DNA form, the CDR3 reads TGTGCCAGTAGCGGGAGATGGTCCGGGGAGCTGTTTTTT. The encoded protein is CASSGRWSGELFF.

This sequence joins TRBV19 and TRBJ2-1; perhaps TRBD2 as D (5 bases). The V gene lost 4 bases and the J gene lost 0 bases, with 10 bases spanning the gap. The CDR3 contains 15 residues. In germline, CDR1 is LNHDA, CDR2 SQIVND (reference sequence). The CDR3 DNA follows: TGTGCCAGTAGTAATACGGGAAGCTCCTACAATGAGCAGTTCTTC. Translated, it gives CASSNTGSSYNEQFF. Variable domain in full (rest from reference TRBV19 and TRBJ2-1): DGGITQSPKYLFRKEGQNVTLSCEQNLNHDAMYWYRQDPGQGLRLIYYSQIVNDFQKGDIAEGYSVSREKKESFPLTVTSAQKNPTAFYLCASSNTGSSYNEQFFGPGTRLTVL.

This clone has only a few counts. This sequence joins TRBV27 and TRBJ2-7, with D possibly matching TRBD2 (5 bases). Trimming pared 3 bases from V and 3 bases from J, leaving 12 bases between. CDR1 and CDR2 from the germline V gene are MNHEY and SMNVEV (reference sequence). The CDR3 has 14 residues. The CDR3 DNA follows: TGTGCCAGCAGTTTCCGGGGAGACCGCTACGAGCAGTACTTC. Translation gives CASSFRGDRYEQYF.

The CDR3 reads CASGKGDTGELFF. In DNA form, the CDR3 reads TGTGCCAGCGGTAAGGGAGACACCGGGGAGCTGTTTTTT. The rearrangement joins TRBV7-3 to TRBJ2-2; TRBD2 might be the D (5 bases). The V end lost 8 bases, the J end lost 3 bases, and 10 bases lay between the germline ends. Germline assignment: CDR1 SGHTA and CDR2 FQGTGA. CDR3 length: 13 residues.

The rearrangement links TRBV11-2 to TRBJ2-1; maybe TRBD1 (5 bases). This CDR3 region has 12 residues. CDR1 and CDR2 from the germline V gene are SGHAT and FQNNGV. V was cut by 5 bases and J by 8 bases, with 10 bases left in between. The CDR3 region has the DNA TGTGCCAGCAGCGGAAGCAGGGATGAGCAGTTCTTC. It encodes CASSGSRDEQFF.